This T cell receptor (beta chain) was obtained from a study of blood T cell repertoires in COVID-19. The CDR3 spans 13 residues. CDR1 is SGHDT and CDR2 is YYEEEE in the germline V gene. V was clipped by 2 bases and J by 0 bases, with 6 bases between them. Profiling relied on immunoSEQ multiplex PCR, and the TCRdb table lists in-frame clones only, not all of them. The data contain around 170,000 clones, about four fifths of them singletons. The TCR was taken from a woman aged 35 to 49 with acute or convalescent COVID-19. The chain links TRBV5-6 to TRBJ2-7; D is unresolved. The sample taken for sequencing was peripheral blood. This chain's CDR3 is CASSLANSYEQYF. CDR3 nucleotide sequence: TGTGCCAGCAGCTTAGCTAACTCCTACGAGCAGTACTTC.